This T cell receptor beta chain was identified in a study of identical twins. The length of the CDR3 is 14 residues. The V and J ends lost 0 bases and 7 bases respectively, with 13 bases between them. Germline V gives CDR1 SEHNR, CDR2 FQNEAQ (reference sequence). TCRdb independently ran MiXCR on the 5' RACE reads; one entry per CDR3 protein. The repertoire holds about 570,000 distinct CDR3 sequences, with approximately 9.6% as singletons. This clonotype has a handful of counts. This sample was also put to use in a study of yellow fever vaccine responses in identical twins.

Sequenced: PBMCs. This TCR was sampled from a woman aged 18-29 years in good health. The chain is built from TRBV7-9 and TRBJ2-7, with a tentative D call TRBD2 (6 bases). The CDR3 spells CASSLAGHAGEQYF. In DNA form, the CDR3 reads TGTGCCAGCAGCTTAGCGGGCCATGCGGGGGAGCAGTACTTC.